Listed below are T cell receptor beta chains from one sample, sequenced in a study of post-analysis software for immune sequencing data. Using its own MiXCR run on the PCR reads, TCRdb lists one record per CDR3 protein. The sample yields about 570,000 distinct CDR3 sequences, around a third seen once. Sequencing used blood. The receptors were sampled from a girl between 2 and 17 years old with multiple sclerosis. Both conserved end residues are part of each CDR3. The D gene is left open where the match is weak. Expanded clones are given a class, and other clones once, few, many or no size at all.

J,V,size,D,DNA,CDR3
TRBJ2-5,TRBV2,few,.,TGTGCCAGCAGTGGTGCACCCCCACCGCTCGAATTGTACTTC,CASSGAPPPLELYF
TRBJ2-1,TRBV12-3/TRBV12-4,few,.,TGTGCCATCGGGGACCCCCTCATCAATGAGCAGTTCTTC,CAIGDPLINEQFF
TRBJ1-2,TRBV7-2,.,.,TGTGCCAGCCTTGGCCGGGACGGAGCTAACTATGGCTACACCTTC,CASLGRDGANYGYTF
TRBJ2-5,TRBV10-3,.,.,TGTGCCATCAGTGAACGGGACAACCAAGAGACCCAGTACTTC,CAISERDNQETQYF
TRBJ1-1,TRBV28,few,TRBD1,TGTGCCAGCAGCTATCCGGGACAGGGGACTGAAGCTTTCTTT,CASSYPGQGTEAFF
TRBJ1-6,TRBV27,.,.,TGTGCCAGCAGTTCGTACGCAGGGGCCTCGAATTCACCCCTCCACTTT,CASSSYAGASNSPLHF
TRBJ2-7,TRBV6-1,few,.,TGTGCCAGCAGTGATTACCCTAACTACGAGCAGTACTTC,CASSDYPNYEQYF
TRBJ1-5,TRBV7-9,few,.,TGTGCCAGTAGTCGTAAGGATAACCAGCCCCAGCATTTT,CASSRKDNQPQHF
TRBJ1-1,TRBV7-9,few,TRBD1,TGTGCCAGCAGCTTCGGGACAGACTTGAACACTGAAGCTTTCTTT,CASSFGTDLNTEAFF
TRBJ1-2,TRBV2,.,TRBD1,TGTGCCAGTAGCAAAGACCGGGACAGTTATGGCTACACCTTC,CASSKDRDSYGYTF
TRBJ1-2,TRBV7-9,.,.,TGTGCCGGCAGCCCTCGCCAACGATTGAACTATGGCTACACCTTC,CAGSPRQRLNYGYTF
TRBJ2-7,TRBV5-1,.,TRBD1,TGCGCCAGCACCTCCACAGGGGAAATCCACGAGCAGTACTTC,CASTSTGEIHEQYF
TRBJ1-2,TRBV7-9,.,TRBD1,TGTGCCAGCAGTCCCGGGACAGGGGACCATGGCTACACCTTC,CASSPGTGDHGYTF
TRBJ1-2,TRBV5-1,.,TRBD1,TGCGCCAGCAGGTCGGCGGGACAGGAAATTTTTAACTATGGCTACACCTTC,CASRSAGQEIFNYGYTF
TRBJ2-5,TRBV7-9,.,TRBD2,TGTGCCAGCAGCCGCGGACTAGCGGGGGCCCTCGAGACCCAGTACTTC,CASSRGLAGALETQYF
TRBJ2-7,TRBV20-1,many,TRBD2,TGCAGTGCTCAAGCGGGGGCCCTCTACGAGCAGTACTTC,CSAQAGALYEQYF
TRBJ2-6,TRBV10-3,few,.,TGTGCCATCCTTTCAGCCTCTGGGGCCAACGTCCTGACTTTC,CAILSASGANVLTF
TRBJ2-1,TRBV4-1,.,.,TGCGCCAGCGGCCTAGGGCAGGACAGCTACAATGAGCAGTTCTTC,CASGLGQDSYNEQFF
TRBJ1-1,TRBV2,.,.,TGTGCCAGCCTGGGACGGTTGAACACTGAAGCTTTCTTT,CASLGRLNTEAFF
TRBJ1-5,TRBV6-1,few,.,TGTGCCAGCAGTGGGACAGTAACTCAGCCCCGGCATTTT,CASSGTVTQPRHF
TRBJ1-2,TRBV10-3,few,.,TGTGCCATCAGTGACAATAACTATGGCTACACCTTC,CAISDNNYGYTF
TRBJ2-7,TRBV5-1,many,TRBD2,TGCGCCAGCAGCTTGGGACCGGGGGGGAGCTCCTACGAGCAGTACTTC,CASSLGPGGSSYEQYF
TRBJ2-4,TRBV27,.,.,TGTGCCAGCAGCCGCAGGGGGGAACTAGCCAAAAACATCCAGTACTTC,CASSRRGELAKNIQYF
TRBJ1-1,TRBV19,.,.,TGTGCCAGTAGTATGGACACTTTGAACACTGAAGCTTTCTTT,CASSMDTLNTEAFF
TRBJ2-7,TRBV4-1,.,TRBD2,TGCGCCAGCAGCCAAGATCGGCCGGGACTAGCGGGGAACAATGAGCAGTACTTC,CASSQDRPGLAGNNEQYF
TRBJ1-1,TRBV5-1,few,TRBD1,TGCGCCAGCAGCTTCGGTCAGGGGGTGCGTGAAGCTTTCTTT,CASSFGQGVREAFF
TRBJ2-3,TRBV5-1,few,TRBD1,TGCGCCAGCAGCGCTGGGGACAGGCGCACAGATACGCAGTATTTT,CASSAGDRRTDTQYF
TRBJ2-5,TRBV20-1,few,.,TGCAGTGCTAGAGATCCGGGACTCCAAGAGACCCAGTACTTC,CSARDPGLQETQYF
TRBJ1-1,TRBV29-1,.,.,TGCAGCGTTGCCGTAGCAAACACTGAAGCTTTCTTT,CSVAVANTEAFF
TRBJ1-3,TRBV7-3,few,TRBD1,TGTGCCAGCAGCTATACAGGGGTACCTGGAAACACCATATATTTT,CASSYTGVPGNTIYF
TRBJ2-4,TRBV5-1,few,.,TGCGCCAGCAGCTTAGACACCAGGGACATTCAGTACTTC,CASSLDTRDIQYF